These T cell receptor beta chains were read from a single sample in a study of CD8+ T cells in alopecia areata. Profiled with immunoSEQ multiplex PCR; TCRdb holds only in-frame clones, not every one. Of 150,000 to 200,000 clones listed, about 55% are singletons. The source material was CD8+ T cells sorted from blood, sampled at week 24, from a patient treated with tofacitinib. These receptors were taken from a human donor with alopecia areata. CDR3s include the opening cysteine and the closing phenylalanine or tryptophan. D genes are given only for firm matches. Not every row has a clone size; where given, it reads once, few, many or a size class.

11	TRBJ1-2	TRBV19	.	.	TGTGCCAGTAGGATCGGCTATGGCTACACCTTC	CASRIGYGYTF
15	TRBJ2-1	TRBV5-6	.	.	TGTGCCAGCAGCCTGTCCCTCTCGACAGTTAATGAGCAGTTCTTC	CASSLSLSTVNEQFF
16	TRBJ2-3	TRBV11-1	.	TRBD2	TGTGCCAGCAGCCACCGGACTAGCGGGGGCACAGATACGCAGTATTTT	CASSHRTSGGTDTQYF
12	TRBJ2-2	TRBV9	few	.	TGTGCCAGCAGCGTACCGGGTGGGGAGCTGTTTTTT	CASSVPGGELFF
13	TRBJ2-1	TRBV7-3	.	.	TGTGCCAGCAGTCCCTTTTCAATCAATGAGCAGTTCTTC	CASSPFSINEQFF
15	TRBJ2-2	TRBV27	.	.	TGTGCCAGCAGACCGGGACGGGTGAACACCGGGGAGCTGTTTTTT	CASRPGRVNTGELFF
14	TRBJ2-7	TRBV4-3	.	TRBD1	TGCGCCAGCAGCCAAGATACAGGGGGCTACGAGCAGTACTTC	CASSQDTGGYEQYF
12	TRBJ2-1	TRBV4-3	few	.	TGCGCCAGCAGCCAAGGACGGAATGAGCAGTTCTTC	CASSQGRNEQFF
17	TRBJ1-4	TRBV4-1	.	TRBD1	TGCGCCAGCAGCCAAGATTTCGTCGACAGGGTGCGTGAAAAACTGTTTTTT	CASSQDFVDRVREKLFF
15	TRBJ1-6	TRBV4-1	.	.	TGCGCCAGCAGCCAAGAGGAGGGGGGTTATTCACCCCTCCACTTT	CASSQEEGGYSPLHF
11	TRBJ1-1	TRBV5-1	.	.	TGCGCCAGCAGCTTGGACGGGAGTGCTTTCTTT	CASSLDGSAFF